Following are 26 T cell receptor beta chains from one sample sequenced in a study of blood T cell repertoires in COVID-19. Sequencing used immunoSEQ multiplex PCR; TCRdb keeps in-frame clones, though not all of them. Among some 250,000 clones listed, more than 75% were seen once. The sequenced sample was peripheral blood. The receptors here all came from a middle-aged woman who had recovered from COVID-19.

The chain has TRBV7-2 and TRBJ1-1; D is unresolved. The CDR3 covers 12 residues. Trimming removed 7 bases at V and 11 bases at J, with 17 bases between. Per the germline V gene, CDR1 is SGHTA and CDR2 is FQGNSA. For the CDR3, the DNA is TGTGCCAGCAACTCCGGGCGGGGTCGGGCTTTCTTT. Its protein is CASNSGRGRAFF.

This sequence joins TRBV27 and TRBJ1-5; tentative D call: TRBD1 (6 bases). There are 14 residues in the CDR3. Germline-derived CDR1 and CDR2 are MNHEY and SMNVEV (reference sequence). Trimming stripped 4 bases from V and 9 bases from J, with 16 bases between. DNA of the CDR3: TGTGCCAGCAGTTACCGCGGGGGCATTAGGCCCCAGCATTTT. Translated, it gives CASSYRGGIRPQHF.

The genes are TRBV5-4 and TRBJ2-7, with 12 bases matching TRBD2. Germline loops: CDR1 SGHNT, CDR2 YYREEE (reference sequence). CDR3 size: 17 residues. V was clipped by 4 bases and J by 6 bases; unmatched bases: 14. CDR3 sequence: CASSPLGSTSGSGEQYF. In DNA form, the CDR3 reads TGTGCCAGCAGCCCCCTCGGCTCGACTAGCGGGAGTGGCGAGCAGTACTTC.

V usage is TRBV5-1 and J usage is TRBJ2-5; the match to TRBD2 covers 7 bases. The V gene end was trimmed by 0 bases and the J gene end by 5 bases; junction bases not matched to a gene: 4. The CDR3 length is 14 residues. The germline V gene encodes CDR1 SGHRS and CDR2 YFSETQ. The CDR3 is CASSLVAGAETQYF. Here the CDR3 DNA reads TGCGCCAGCAGCTTGGTCGCGGGAGCGGAGACCCAGTACTTC.

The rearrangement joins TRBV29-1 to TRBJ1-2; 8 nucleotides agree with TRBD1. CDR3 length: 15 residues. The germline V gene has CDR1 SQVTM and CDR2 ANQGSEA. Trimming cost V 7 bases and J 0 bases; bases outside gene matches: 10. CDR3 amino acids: CSAGDRGPPNYGYTF. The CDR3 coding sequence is TGCAGCGCAGGAGACAGGGGCCCCCCTAACTATGGCTACACCTTC.

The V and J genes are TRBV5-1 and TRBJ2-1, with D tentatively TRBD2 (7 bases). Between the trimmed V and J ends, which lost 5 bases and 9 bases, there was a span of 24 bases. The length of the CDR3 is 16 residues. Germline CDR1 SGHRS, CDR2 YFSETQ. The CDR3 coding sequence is TGCGCCAGCAGTGGGGGGGGGCTAGCCCCAACGGGTGAGCAGTTCTTC. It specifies CASSGGGLAPTGEQFF.

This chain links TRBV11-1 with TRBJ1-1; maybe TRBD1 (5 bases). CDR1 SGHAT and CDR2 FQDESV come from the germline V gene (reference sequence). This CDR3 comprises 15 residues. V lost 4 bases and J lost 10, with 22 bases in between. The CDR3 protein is CASSSPGVGTGRAFF. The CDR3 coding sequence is TGTGCCAGCAGCTCCCCGGGGGTTGGGACCGGCAGAGCTTTCTTT.

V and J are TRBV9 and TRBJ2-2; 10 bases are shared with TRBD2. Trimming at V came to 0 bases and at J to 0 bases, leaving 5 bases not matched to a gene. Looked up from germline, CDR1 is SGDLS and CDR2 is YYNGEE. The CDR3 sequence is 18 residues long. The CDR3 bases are TGTGCCAGCAGCGTAGTGGGGCTAGCGGGAGCGAACACCGGGGAGCTGTTTTTT. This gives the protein CASSVVGLAGANTGELFF.

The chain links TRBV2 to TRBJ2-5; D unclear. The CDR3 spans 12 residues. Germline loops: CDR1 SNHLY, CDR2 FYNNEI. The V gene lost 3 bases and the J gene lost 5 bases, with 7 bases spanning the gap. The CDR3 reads CASSEGRETQYF. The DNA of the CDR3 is TGTGCCAGCAGTGAGGGCCGGGAGACCCAGTACTTC.

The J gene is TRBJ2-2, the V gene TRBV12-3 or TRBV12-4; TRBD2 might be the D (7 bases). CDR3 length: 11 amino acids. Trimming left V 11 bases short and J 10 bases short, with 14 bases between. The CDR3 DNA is TGTGCCGGGGGGGGCGAGCAGGAGCTGTTTTTT. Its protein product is CAGGGEQELFF.

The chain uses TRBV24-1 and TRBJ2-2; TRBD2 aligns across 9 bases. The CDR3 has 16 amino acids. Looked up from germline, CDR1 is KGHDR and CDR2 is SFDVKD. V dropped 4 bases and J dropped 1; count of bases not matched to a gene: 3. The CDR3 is CATSDPTSGNTGELFF. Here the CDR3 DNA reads TGTGCCACCAGTGACCCGACTAGCGGGAACACCGGGGAGCTGTTTTTT.

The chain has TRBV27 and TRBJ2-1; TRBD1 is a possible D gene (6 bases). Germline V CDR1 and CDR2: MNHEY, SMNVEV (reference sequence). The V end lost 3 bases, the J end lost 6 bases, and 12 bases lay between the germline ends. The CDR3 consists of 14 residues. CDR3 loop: CASSLGKGVNEQFF. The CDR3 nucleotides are TGTGCCAGCAGTTTGGGGAAGGGGGTCAATGAGCAGTTCTTC.

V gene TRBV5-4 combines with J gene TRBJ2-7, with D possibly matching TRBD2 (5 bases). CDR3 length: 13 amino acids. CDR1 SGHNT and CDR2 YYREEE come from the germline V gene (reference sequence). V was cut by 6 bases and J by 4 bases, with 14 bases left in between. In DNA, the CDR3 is TGTGCCAGCACCCCGGGGTCGCGTTACGAGCAGTACTTC. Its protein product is CASTPGSRYEQYF.

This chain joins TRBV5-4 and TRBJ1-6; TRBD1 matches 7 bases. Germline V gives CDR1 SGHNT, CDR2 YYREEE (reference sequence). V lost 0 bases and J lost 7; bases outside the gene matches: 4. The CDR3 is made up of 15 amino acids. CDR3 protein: CASSLDGTANSPLHF. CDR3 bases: TGTGCCAGCAGCTTGGACGGGACAGCCAATTCACCCCTCCACTTT.

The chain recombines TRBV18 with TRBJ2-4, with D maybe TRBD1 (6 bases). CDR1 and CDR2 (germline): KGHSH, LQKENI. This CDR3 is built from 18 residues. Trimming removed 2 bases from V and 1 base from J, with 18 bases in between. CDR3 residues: CASSPSRTAQTAKNIQYF. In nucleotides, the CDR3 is TGTGCCAGCTCACCATCCCGGACAGCTCAAACCGCCAAAAACATTCAGTACTTC.

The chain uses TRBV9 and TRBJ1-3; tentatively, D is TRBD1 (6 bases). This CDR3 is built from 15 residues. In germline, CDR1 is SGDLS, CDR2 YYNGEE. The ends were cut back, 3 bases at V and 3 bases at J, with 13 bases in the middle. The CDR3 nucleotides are TGTGCCAGCAGCGCACCGGACAGTTTTGGAAACACCATATATTTT. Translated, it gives CASSAPDSFGNTIYF. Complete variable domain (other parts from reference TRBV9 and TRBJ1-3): DSGVTQTPKHLITATGQRVTLRCSPRSGDLSVYWYQQSLDQGLQFLIQYYNGEERAKGNILERFSAQQFPDLHSELNLSSLELGDSALYFCASSAPDSFGNTIYFGEGSWLTVV.

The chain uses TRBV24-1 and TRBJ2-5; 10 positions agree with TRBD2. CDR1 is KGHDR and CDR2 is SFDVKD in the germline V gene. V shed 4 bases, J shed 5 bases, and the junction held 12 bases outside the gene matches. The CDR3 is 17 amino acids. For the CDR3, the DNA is TGTGCCACCAGTGACAACGGACTAGCGGAGTGGGGGGAGACCCAGTACTTC. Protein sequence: CATSDNGLAEWGETQYF.

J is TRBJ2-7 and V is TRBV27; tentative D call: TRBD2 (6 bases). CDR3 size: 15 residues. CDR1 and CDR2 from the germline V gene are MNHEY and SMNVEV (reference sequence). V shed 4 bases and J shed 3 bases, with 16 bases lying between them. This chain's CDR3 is CASSSSGLGIYEQYF. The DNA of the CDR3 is TGTGCCAGCAGTTCCTCGGGACTCGGGATCTACGAGCAGTACTTC.

CDR3 region: CASRGGTEAFF. CDR3 coding DNA: TGTGCCAGCCGGGGGGGCACTGAAGCTTTCTTT. The chain links TRBV6-5 to TRBJ1-1, with D tentatively TRBD1 (5 bases). Germline loops: CDR1 MNHEY, CDR2 SVGAGI. V was cut by 8 bases and J by 4 bases, with 8 bases left in between. This CDR3 is built from 11 residues.

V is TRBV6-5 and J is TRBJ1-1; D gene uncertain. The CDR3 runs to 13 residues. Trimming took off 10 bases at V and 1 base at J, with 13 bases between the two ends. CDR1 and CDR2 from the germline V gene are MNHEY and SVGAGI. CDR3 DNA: TGTGCCACCACCCGAGGGCCGAACACTGAAGCTTTCTTT. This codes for CATTRGPNTEAFF.

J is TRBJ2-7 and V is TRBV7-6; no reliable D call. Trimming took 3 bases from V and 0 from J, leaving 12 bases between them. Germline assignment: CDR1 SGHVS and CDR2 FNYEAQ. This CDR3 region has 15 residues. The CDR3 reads CASSFWLPSSYEQYV. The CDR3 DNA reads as TGTGCCAGCAGCTTTTGGTTGCCGAGCTCCTACGAGCAGTACGTC.

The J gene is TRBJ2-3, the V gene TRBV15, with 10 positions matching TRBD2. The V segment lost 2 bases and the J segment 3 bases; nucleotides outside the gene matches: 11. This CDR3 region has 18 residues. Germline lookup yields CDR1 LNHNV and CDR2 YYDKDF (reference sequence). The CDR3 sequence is CATSRRKPSGSGTDTQYF. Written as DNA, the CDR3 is TGTGCCACCAGCAGAAGAAAACCTAGCGGGAGTGGGACAGATACGCAGTATTTT.

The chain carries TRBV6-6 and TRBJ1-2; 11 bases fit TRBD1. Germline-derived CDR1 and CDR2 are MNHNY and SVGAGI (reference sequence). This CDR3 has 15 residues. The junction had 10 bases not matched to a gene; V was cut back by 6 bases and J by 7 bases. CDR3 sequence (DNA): TGTGCCAGCAGACCCGTAGGACAGGGGGCATTTGGCTACACCTTC. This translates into CASRPVGQGAFGYTF.

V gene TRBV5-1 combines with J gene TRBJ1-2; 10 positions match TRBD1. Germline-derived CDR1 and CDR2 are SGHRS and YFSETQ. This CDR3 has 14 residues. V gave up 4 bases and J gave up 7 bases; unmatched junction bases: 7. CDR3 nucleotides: TGCGCCAGCAGCCCGGAGACAGGGGGCCTTGGCTACACCTTC. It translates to CASSPETGGLGYTF.

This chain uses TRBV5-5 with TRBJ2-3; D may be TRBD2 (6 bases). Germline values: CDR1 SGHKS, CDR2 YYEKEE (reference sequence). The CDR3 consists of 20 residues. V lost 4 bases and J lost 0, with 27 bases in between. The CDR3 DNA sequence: TGTGCCAGCAGCCCCAACCACCTAGCGTGGCCCCCGGCTAGCACAGATACGCAGTATTTT. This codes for CASSPNHLAWPPASTDTQYF.

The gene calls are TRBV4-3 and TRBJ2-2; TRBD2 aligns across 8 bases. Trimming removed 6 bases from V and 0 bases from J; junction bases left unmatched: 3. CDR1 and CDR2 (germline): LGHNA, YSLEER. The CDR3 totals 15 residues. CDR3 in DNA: TGCGCCAGCAGTCCGGGACTAGCGAACACCGGGGAGCTGTTTTTT. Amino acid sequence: CASSPGLANTGELFF.